This T cell receptor beta chain comes out of a study of early T cells in non-severe SARS-CoV-2 infection (dated by TCRdb to 2020 to 2022). Broadly, across the study: Because TCR sequencing relied on bulk RNA taken from unsorted whole blood, pairing of alpha and beta chains was not possible. What the authors observed across the whole study: VDJdb matching was skewed toward anti-spike CD8 responses, so virus-specific expansions were likely underestimated and private and CD4 specificities were missed.

The receptor library was made with 5' RACE. Instrument used: NextSeq 500. Unique molecular identifiers were attached to individual cDNA molecules in the TCR library protocol so that sequencing error and PCR bias could be corrected. Both TCR alpha and beta chains were sequenced, and tight co-correlation was observed between alpha and beta sequence abundances in each sample. The published analysis was carried out like this. Decombinator V4 was used to annotate TCR sequences for V gene, J gene and CDR3. TCRs were defined as expanded if a significant change between any two time points was detected under a Poisson model with p below 0.0001. Abundances of TCRs were expressed as counts per million after normalisation to the total number of TCRs sequenced in each sample. TRAV1-2 paired with TRAJ12, TRAJ20 or TRAJ33 defined MAIT TCRs, while TRAV10 paired with TRAJ18 defined iNKT TCRs. VDJdb, accessed 1 November 2021, was searched for CMV, EBV and SARS-CoV-2 annotated TCRs, excluding TCRs annotated for multiple antigens. TCRdb redid the processing of the public reads, applying fastp at Q25 and MiXCR, and retained in-frame beta chains. Entries that share a CDR3 protein sequence are merged under the most common genes and DNA. None of the V and J calls come from the authors' own analysis; TCRdb made them. The sample profile shows 55,000 to 65,000 distinct CDR3 sequences; under 12% of them were found once. The ten largest clones capture 6% to 8% of the sample.

This clonotype was seen only a few times. Its antigen remains undetermined. There are no base qualities to consult, and no much larger clone falls within one base. Counted from cysteine to phenylalanine, this CDR3 has 12 amino acids. Of the read, only the CDR3 DNA is kept; its 36 bases are in frame from base 1. V and J are truncated by 3 bases and 11 bases respectively, leaving an intervening sequence of 10 bases. This was a case-control study nested in a cohort of healthcare workers in London, UK, who had nasopharyngeal swab PCR tests and blood samples taken every week. Between 23 and 31 March 2020, the week of the UK lockdown, healthcare workers were enrolled and then followed up weekly for as long as 16 weeks.

The chain employs TRBV12-3 or TRBV12-4 and TRBJ2-2, with an unclear D gene assignment. The clonotype comes from an adult who was a healthcare worker with PCR-confirmed SARS-CoV-2 infection or an uninfected control (not recorded which). Specimen: whole blood. The CDR3 loop reads CASSFLSSELFF. Here is the DNA: TGTGCCAGCAGTTTTCTCAGCAGCGAGCTGTTTTTT.